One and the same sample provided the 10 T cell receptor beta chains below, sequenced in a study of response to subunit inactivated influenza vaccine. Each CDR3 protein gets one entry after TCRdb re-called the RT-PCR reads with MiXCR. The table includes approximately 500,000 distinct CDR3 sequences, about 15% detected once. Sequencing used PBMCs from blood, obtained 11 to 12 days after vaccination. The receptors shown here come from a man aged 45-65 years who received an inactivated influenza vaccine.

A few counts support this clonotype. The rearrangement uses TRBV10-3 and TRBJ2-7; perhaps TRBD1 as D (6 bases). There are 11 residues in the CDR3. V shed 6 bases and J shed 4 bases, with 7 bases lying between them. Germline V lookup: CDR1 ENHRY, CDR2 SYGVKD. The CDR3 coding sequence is TGTGCCATCAGAGGACAGTACGAGCAGTACTTC. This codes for CAIRGQYEQYF.

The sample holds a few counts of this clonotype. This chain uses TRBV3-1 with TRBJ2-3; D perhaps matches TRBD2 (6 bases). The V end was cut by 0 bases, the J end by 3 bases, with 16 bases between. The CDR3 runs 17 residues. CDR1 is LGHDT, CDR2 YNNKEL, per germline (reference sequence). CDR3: CASSQDSSVRRTDTQYF. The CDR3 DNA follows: TGTGCCAGCAGCCAAGATTCTAGCGTGAGGAGAACAGATACGCAGTATTTT.

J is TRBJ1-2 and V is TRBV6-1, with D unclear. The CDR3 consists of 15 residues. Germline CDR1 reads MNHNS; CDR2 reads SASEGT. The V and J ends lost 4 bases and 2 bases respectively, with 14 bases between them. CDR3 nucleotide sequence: TGTGCCAGCAGTGTTACCCAAGGCTTAAACTATGGCTACACCTTC. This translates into CASSVTQGLNYGYTF.

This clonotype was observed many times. This CDR3 reads CASTQIRGLSPLHF. The CDR3 DNA is TGTGCCAGCACCCAGATCAGGGGGCTTTCACCCCTCCACTTT. The chain uses TRBV7-2 and TRBJ1-6; TRBD1 matches 8 bases. The CDR3 has 14 amino acids. V shed 7 bases, J shed 9 bases, and the junction held 8 bases outside the gene matches. The V gene's germline CDR1 is SGHTA and CDR2 FQGNSA.

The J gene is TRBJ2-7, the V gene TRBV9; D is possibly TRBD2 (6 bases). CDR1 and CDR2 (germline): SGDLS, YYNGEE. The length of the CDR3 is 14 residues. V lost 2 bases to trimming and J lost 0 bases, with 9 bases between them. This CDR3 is CASSVGTFSYEQYF. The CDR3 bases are TGTGCCAGCAGCGTCGGGACTTTCTCCTACGAGCAGTACTTC.

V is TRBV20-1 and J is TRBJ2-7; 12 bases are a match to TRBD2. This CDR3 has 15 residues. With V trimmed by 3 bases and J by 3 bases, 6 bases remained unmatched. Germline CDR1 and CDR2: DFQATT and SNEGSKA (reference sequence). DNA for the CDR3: TGCAGTGCTAGGCCGACTAGCGGGAGTATCTACGAGCAGTACTTC. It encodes CSARPTSGSIYEQYF.

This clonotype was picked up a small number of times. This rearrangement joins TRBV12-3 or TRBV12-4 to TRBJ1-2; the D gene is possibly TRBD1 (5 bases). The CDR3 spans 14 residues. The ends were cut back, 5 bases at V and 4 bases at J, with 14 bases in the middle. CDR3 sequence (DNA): TGTGCCAGCAGTCGGGGGGTGATCTTCTATGGCTACACCTTC. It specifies CASSRGVIFYGYTF.

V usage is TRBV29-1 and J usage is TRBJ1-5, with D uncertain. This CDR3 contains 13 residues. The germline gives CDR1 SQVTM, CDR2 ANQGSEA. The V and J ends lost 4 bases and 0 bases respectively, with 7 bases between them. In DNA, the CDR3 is TGCAGCGTTGGAGAAAATAGCAATCAGCCCCAGCATTTT. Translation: CSVGENSNQPQHF.

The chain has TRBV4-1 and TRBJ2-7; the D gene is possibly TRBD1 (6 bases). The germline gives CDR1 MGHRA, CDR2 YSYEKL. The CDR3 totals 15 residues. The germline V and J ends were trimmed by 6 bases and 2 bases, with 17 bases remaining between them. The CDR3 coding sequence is TGCGCCAGCAGGAAACAGGGAGATTACCCCTACGAGCAGTACTTC. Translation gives CASRKQGDYPYEQYF.

CDR3 sequence: CASSSPQGINQPQHF. DNA for the CDR3: TGTGCCAGCAGTTCCCCACAGGGGATCAATCAGCCCCAGCATTTT. The rearrangement uses TRBV28 and TRBJ1-5; 7 bases map to TRBD1. The V gene's germline CDR1 is MDHEN and CDR2 SYDVKM. The junction had 6 bases not matched to a gene; V was cut back by 4 bases and J by 3 bases. This CDR3 region has 15 residues.